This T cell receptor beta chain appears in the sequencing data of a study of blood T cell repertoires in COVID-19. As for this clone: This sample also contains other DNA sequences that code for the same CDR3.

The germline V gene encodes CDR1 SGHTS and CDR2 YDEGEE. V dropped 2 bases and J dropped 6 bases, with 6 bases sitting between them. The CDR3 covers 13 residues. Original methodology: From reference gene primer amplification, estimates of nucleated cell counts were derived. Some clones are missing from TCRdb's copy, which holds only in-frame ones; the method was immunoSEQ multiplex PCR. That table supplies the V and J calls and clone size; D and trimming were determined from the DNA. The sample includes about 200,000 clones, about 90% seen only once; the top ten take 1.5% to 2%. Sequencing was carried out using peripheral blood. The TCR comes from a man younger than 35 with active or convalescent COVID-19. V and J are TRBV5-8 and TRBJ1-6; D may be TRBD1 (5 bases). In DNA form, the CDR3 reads TGTGCCAGCAGCTTTAGGGGTAATTCACCCCTCCACTTT. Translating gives CASSFRGNSPLHF.